This TCR beta chain was obtained from a study of cytomegalovirus exposure and HLA in healthy donors. Study-wide findings and caveats: Versus the roughly 640-donor mean, an Asian-associated ancestry cluster reportedly showed fewer N-insertions in a later analysis.

The primer mix had 60 Vbeta and 13 Jbeta primers. This table comes from immunoSEQ multiplex PCR, and its TCRdb copy is limited to in-frame clones, with some not included. The sample contains approximately 190,000 clones, 78% of which appear only once. Trimming shortened V by 1 base and J by 5 bases, and 15 bases separated the two germline ends. Germline V lookup: CDR1 MNHEY, CDR2 SMNVEV (reference sequence). This CDR3 contains 16 residues. With regard to this clone: Its antigen is as yet unknown.

Specimen: PBMCs. This TCR derives from a woman aged 30 to 39 in good health and CMV-seropositive. V is TRBV27 and J is TRBJ2-1, with D possibly matching TRBD2 (5 bases). The CDR3 region has the DNA TGTGCCAGCAGTTTATGGTCCATGGTGGGAGACAATGAGCAGTTCTTC. It encodes CASSLWSMVGDNEQFF.